This TCR beta chain was captured in a study of shared clonotypes between healthy human individuals. The V end was cut by 4 bases, the J end by 2 bases, with 10 bases between. The germline gives CDR1 SGHNT, CDR2 YENEEA. The CDR3 totals 14 residues. A remark on this clone: Its antigen is as yet unknown.

Roughly 33,000 T cell genomes, or around 0.2 ug DNA, went into the sorted-subset replicate PCRs. Generated by immunoSEQ multiplex PCR, the TCRdb table keeps only in-frame clones and is missing some. The sample lists 740,000 or so clones, roughly 73% seen once, with 1.5% to 2% in the top ten. The study, taken as a whole, reports: Rarefaction showed sorted-subset sequencing was incomplete despite large depth.

The sample comprised memory CD4+ T cells sorted from blood. Regarding subset: CD45RA-negative fraction. The source is a woman younger than 45 in good health. The chain joins TRBV11-3 to TRBJ2-3; D might be TRBD1 or TRBD2, each matching 5 bases. In DNA form, the CDR3 reads TGTGCCAGCAGCTCGGGACGGACCACAGATACGCAGTATTTT. The encoded protein is CASSSGRTTDTQYF.